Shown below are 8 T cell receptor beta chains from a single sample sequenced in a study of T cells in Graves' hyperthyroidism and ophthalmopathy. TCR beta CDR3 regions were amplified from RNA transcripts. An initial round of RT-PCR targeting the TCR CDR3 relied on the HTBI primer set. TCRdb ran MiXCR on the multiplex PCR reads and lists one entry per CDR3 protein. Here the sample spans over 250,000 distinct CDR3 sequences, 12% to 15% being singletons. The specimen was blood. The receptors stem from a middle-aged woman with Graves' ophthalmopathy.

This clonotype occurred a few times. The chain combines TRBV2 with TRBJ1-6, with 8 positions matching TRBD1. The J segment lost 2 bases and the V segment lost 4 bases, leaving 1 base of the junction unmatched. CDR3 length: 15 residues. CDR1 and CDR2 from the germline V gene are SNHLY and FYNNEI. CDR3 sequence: CASSAGGAYNSPLHF. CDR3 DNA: TGTGCCAGCAGTGCAGGGGGCGCCTATAATTCACCCCTCCACTTT.

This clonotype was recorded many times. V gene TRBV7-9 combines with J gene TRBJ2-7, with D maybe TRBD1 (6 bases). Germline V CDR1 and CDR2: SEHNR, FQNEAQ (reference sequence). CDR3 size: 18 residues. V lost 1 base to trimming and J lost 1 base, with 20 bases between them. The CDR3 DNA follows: TGTGCCAGCAGCTTAGGGAAGACAGGCGCTTCCAGATCCTACGAGCAGTACTTC. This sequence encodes CASSLGKTGASRSYEQYF. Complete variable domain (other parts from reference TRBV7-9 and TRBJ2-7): DTGVSQNPRHKITKRGQNVTFRCDPISEHNRLYWYRQTLGQGPEFLTYFQNEAQLEKSRLLSDRFSAERPKGSFSTLEIQRTEQGDSAMYLCASSLGKTGASRSYEQYFGPGTRLTVT.

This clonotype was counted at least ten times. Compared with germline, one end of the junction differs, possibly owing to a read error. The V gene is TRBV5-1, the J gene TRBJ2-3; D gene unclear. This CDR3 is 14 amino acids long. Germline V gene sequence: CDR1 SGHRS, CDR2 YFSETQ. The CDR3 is CASSLSGFTDTQYF. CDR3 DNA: TGTGCCAGCAGCTTAAGTGGGTTCACAGATACGCAGTATTTT.

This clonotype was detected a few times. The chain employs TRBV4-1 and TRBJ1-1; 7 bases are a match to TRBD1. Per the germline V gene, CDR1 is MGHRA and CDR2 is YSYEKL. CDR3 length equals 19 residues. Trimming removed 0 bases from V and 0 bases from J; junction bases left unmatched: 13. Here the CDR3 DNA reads TGCGCCAGCAGCCAAGAAGGGGGCCGGACAAGACTCATGAACACTGAAGCTTTCTTT. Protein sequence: CASSQEGGRTRLMNTEAFF.

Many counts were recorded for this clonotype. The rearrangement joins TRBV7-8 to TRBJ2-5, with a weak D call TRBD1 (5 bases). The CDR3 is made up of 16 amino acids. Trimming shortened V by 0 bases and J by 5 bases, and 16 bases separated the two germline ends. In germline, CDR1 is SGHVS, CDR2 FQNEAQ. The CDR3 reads CASSLASTATRETQYF. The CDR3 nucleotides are TGTGCCAGCAGCTTAGCCTCGACAGCGACGAGGGAGACCCAGTACTTC.

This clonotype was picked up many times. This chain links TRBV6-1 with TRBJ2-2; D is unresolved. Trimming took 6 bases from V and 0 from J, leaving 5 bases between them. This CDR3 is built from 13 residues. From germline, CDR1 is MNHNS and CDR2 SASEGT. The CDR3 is CASSISNTGELFF. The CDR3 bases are TGTGCCAGCAGCATTTCGAACACCGGGGAGCTGTTTTTT.

The CDR3 reads CASSLDRRDEQFF. CDR3 coding DNA: TGTGCCAGCTCACTGGACAGGAGGGATGAGCAGTTCTTC. The chain joins TRBV18 to TRBJ2-1; D might be TRBD1 (7 bases). The germline V gene encodes CDR1 KGHSH and CDR2 LQKENI. The V end lost 4 bases, the J end lost 8 bases, and 12 bases lay between the germline ends. This CDR3 comprises 13 residues.

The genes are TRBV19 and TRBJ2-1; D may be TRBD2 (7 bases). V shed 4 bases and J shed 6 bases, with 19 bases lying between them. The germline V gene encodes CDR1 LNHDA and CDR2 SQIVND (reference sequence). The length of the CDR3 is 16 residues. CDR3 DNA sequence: TGTGCCAGTAGTAAAGGGGGGGGCTTCGATCGCAATGAGCAGTTCTTC. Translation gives CASSKGGGFDRNEQFF.